Following are 15 T cell receptor beta chains from one sample sequenced in a study of cytomegalovirus exposure and HLA in healthy donors. The study ran its PCR with 60 Vbeta and 13 Jbeta primers. Libraries were prepared by immunoSEQ multiplex PCR; TCRdb keeps only in-frame clonotypes and omits some of them. The repertoire table contains some 130,000 clones. The sequenced sample was PBMCs. The receptor set was obtained from a woman between 40 and 50 years old in good health and CMV-seronegative.

For this clone: Sequence at one end of the junction differs from germline and may be a read error. This chain uses TRBV19 with TRBJ1-2; TRBD1 matches at 9 bases. This CDR3 spans 15 amino acids. Per the germline V gene, CDR1 is LNHDA and CDR2 is SQIVND (reference sequence). The DNA for the CDR3 is TGTGCCACTTTAAGGGGTCTGGGACAGGGCTATGGTTACACCTTC. Translation gives CATLRGLGQGYGYTF.

V is TRBV5-5 and J is TRBJ2-2; weak D call: TRBD2 (5 bases). The germline CDR1 and CDR2 sequences are SGHKS and YYEKEE (reference sequence). This CDR3 contains 15 residues. V lost 5 bases to trimming and J lost 8 bases, with 19 bases between them. The CDR3 bases are TGTGCCAGCAGATCGGACGGATACTGGACTGGGGAGCTGTTTTTT. Protein sequence: CASRSDGYWTGELFF.

The chain employs TRBV11-1 and TRBJ2-7; 11 bases match TRBD2. Trimming cost V 2 bases and J 6 bases; bases outside gene matches: 9. The CDR3 is 16 residues long. CDR1 SGHAT and CDR2 FQDESV come from the germline V gene (reference sequence). The CDR3 DNA sequence: TGTGCCAGCAGCTTAAAGGTAGCGGGGGGGCAGGCCGAGCAGTACGTC. Protein: CASSLKVAGGQAEQYV.

The chain employs TRBV5-1 and TRBJ1-4; a weak D match, TRBD1 (5 bases). V was cut by 5 bases and J by 7 bases, with 15 bases left in between. This CDR3 is 14 amino acids long. CDR1 is SGHRS, CDR2 YFSETQ, per germline. CDR3 nucleotide sequence: TGCGCCAGCAGTGTCGGGGGGGAAATTGAAAAACTGTTTTTT. Translating it yields CASSVGGEIEKLFF.

Worth noting for this clone: This sample includes further DNA sequences coding for the same CDR3. This sequence joins TRBV10-3 and TRBJ1-1; D is uncertain. CDR3 size: 13 residues. V lost 4 bases to trimming and J lost 1 base, with 7 bases between them. Germline CDR1 reads ENHRY; CDR2 reads SYGVKD. The CDR3 nucleotides read TGTGCCATCAGTGGAACGGGGAACACTGAAGCTTTCTTT. Translation: CAISGTGNTEAFF.

The chain uses TRBV7-3 and TRBJ2-5; possible D gene TRBD1, 6 bases. Trimming stripped 10 bases from V and 2 bases from J, with 26 bases between. Germline CDR1 reads SGHTA; CDR2 reads FQGTGA. There are 17 residues in the CDR3. The CDR3 DNA reads TGTGCCACCCAGGAAATCTTACCGGGACACCATCAAGAGACCCAGTACTTC. Translation gives CATQEILPGHHQETQYF.

The chain links TRBV9 to TRBJ2-7, with D possibly TRBD2 on 5 matching bases. Germline V lookup: CDR1 SGDLS, CDR2 YYNGEE. V gave up 0 bases and J gave up 6 bases, with 7 bases separating them. This CDR3 has 12 residues. CDR3 DNA sequence: TGTGCCAGCAGCGTAGTTGAGGGCGAGCAGTACTTC. Encoded protein: CASSVVEGEQYF.

The J gene is TRBJ2-1, the V gene TRBV5-1, with 8 bases aligning to TRBD2. Germline V gene sequence: CDR1 SGHRS, CDR2 YFSETQ. Germline trimming cut 4 bases from V and 8 bases from J; bases unmatched to any gene: 14. The CDR3 consists of 16 residues. CDR3 residues: CASSPRPGGPFDEQFF. In nucleotides, the CDR3 is TGCGCCAGCAGCCCCCGCCCGGGGGGGCCTTTTGATGAGCAGTTCTTC.

The J gene is TRBJ1-2, the V gene TRBV4-2, with 7 bases aligning to TRBD1. Germline lookup yields CDR1 LGHNA and CDR2 YNFKEQ. The CDR3 is 18 residues long. V lost 2 bases, J lost 1 base, and 13 bases stayed unmatched. The CDR3 sequence is CASSQPNRGQGDNYGYTF. The CDR3 nucleotides read TGTGCCAGCAGCCAACCAAACCGGGGGCAGGGGGATAACTATGGCTACACCTTC.

The chain is built from TRBV6-1 and TRBJ1-1, with D maybe TRBD1 (5 bases). Germline lookup yields CDR1 MNHNS and CDR2 SASEGT. This CDR3 has 11 amino acids. V was clipped by 5 bases and J by 11 bases, with 12 bases between them. As DNA, the CDR3 is TGTGCCAGCAGTCTCTCAGGGTGGGCTTTCTTT. It translates to CASSLSGWAFF.

The CDR3 DNA follows: TGCGCCAGCAGTGACAGGGGCCCAGAAAACACCGGGGAGCTGTTTTTT. Encoded protein: CASSDRGPENTGELFF. The chain carries TRBV10-2 and TRBJ2-2; weak D call: TRBD1 (6 bases). The CDR3 covers 16 residues. Trimming cost V 3 bases and J 2 bases, with 13 bases left between them. Germline lookup yields CDR1 WSHSY and CDR2 SAAADI.

The rearrangement uses TRBV5-1 and TRBJ2-3; 7 positions match TRBD1. The ends lost 1 base at V and 3 bases at J; junction bases unmatched: 5. The CDR3 has 15 residues. Germline assignment: CDR1 SGHRS and CDR2 YFSETQ. CDR3 residues: CASSLTGASTDTQYF. The CDR3 DNA reads as TGCGCCAGCAGCTTGACAGGGGCCTCGACAGATACGCAGTATTTT.

Here the CDR3 DNA reads TGCGCCAGCAGCGTCCAGGGGGGAGCTAACTATGGCTACACCTTC. It encodes CASSVQGGANYGYTF. This chain connects TRBV5-1 to TRBJ1-2, with 7 bases identical to TRBD1. V trimming: 4 bases; J trimming: 0 bases; junction bases outside the gene matches: 6. The CDR3 extends over 15 amino acids. The germline V gene encodes CDR1 SGHRS and CDR2 YFSETQ.

The chain carries TRBV10-3 and TRBJ2-1; 7 positions match TRBD1. The CDR3 covers 14 residues. CDR1 is ENHRY and CDR2 is SYGVKD in the germline V gene. J lost 6 bases, V lost 4 bases, and 6 bases had no gene match. The CDR3 nucleotides are TGTGCCATCAGTGGACAGGGCCCCCGCAATGAGCAGTTCTTC. This codes for CAISGQGPRNEQFF.

The V call is TRBV11-3, the J call TRBJ2-1; TRBD1 might be the D (6 bases). CDR3 length: 14 amino acids. Germline CDR1 SGHNT, CDR2 YENEEA. Between the trimmed V and J ends, which lost 0 bases and 6 bases, there was a span of 9 bases. The CDR3 sequence: CASSLETGSNEQFF. DNA of the CDR3: TGTGCCAGCAGCTTAGAGACAGGTAGCAATGAGCAGTTCTTC. Full variable domain (remainder filled in from reference TRBV11-3 and TRBJ2-1): EAGVVQSPRYKIIEKKQPVAFWCNPISGHNTLYWYLQNLGQGPELLIRYENEEAVDDSQLPKDRFSAERLKGVDSTLKIQPAELGDSAVYLCASSLETGSNEQFFGPGTRLTVL.